Following are 30 T cell receptor beta chains from one sample sequenced in a study of B cell selection in AIRE deficiency (dated 2019 in TCRdb). CD4+CD127+ cells were sorted as the conventional CD4 T cell population. Libraries were made using the immunoSEQ multiplex PCR assay. Imported from immuneACCESS, the table was reduced by TCRdb to in-frame sequences with V and J called. These copies leave out some clones; in studies compared against another copy, an unresolved V gene accounts for under half, and the cause of the remainder is not known. For this sample the table gives about 23,000 clones, of which 97% were detected only once. The ten largest clones capture around 0.17% of the sample. Sequenced material: conventional CD4+ T cells sorted from PBMCs. These TCRs come from a human donor with AIRE deficiency.

The chain is built from TRBV4-1 and TRBJ2-5; 7 nucleotides align to TRBD2. J lost 2 bases, V lost 4 bases, and 7 bases had no gene match. This CDR3 has 15 residues. Germline V CDR1 and CDR2: MGHRA, YSYEKL. The CDR3: CASSRGWGGQETQYF. The CDR3 DNA is TGCGCCAGCAGCCGGGGGTGGGGGGGTCAAGAGACCCAGTACTTC.

The V call is TRBV6-5, the J call TRBJ2-7, with 9 bases matching TRBD1. With 6 bases clipped from V and 3 bases from J, the junction kept 3 bases outside the gene matches. Germline V gene data show CDR1 as MNHEY and CDR2 as SVGAGI. The CDR3 extends over 13 amino acids. The CDR3 DNA follows: TGTGCCAGCAGACCGACAGGGGGCTACGAGCAGTACTTC. It encodes CASRPTGGYEQYF.

The chain carries TRBV30 and TRBJ2-4, with D uncertain. CDR3 length: 12 amino acids. Trimming removed 2 bases at V and 5 bases at J, with 7 bases between. Germline CDR1 and CDR2: GTSNPN and SVGIG (reference sequence). Here the CDR3 reads CAWSRTENIQYF. CDR3 DNA sequence: TGTGCCTGGAGTCGCACAGAAAACATTCAGTACTTC.

The V gene is TRBV30, the J gene TRBJ2-7; maybe TRBD2 (5 bases). CDR3 length: 13 residues. The germline CDR1 and CDR2 sequences are GTSNPN and SVGIG (reference sequence). Trimming removed 4 bases at V and 0 bases at J, with 10 bases between. The CDR3 is CAWNQRLSYEQYF. The CDR3 DNA reads as TGTGCCTGGAACCAGCGGCTCTCCTACGAGCAGTACTTC. Variable domain in full (rest from reference TRBV30 and TRBJ2-7): SQTIHQWPATLVQPVGSPLSLECTVEGTSNPNLYWYRQAAGRGLQLLFYSVGIGQISSEVPQNLSASRPQDRQFILSSKKLLLSDSGFYLCAWNQRLSYEQYFGPGTRLTVT.

The chain links TRBV7-9 to TRBJ2-5; 7 nucleotides agree with TRBD1. The J segment lost 2 bases and the V segment lost 5 bases, leaving 5 bases of the junction unmatched. The CDR3 sequence is 14 residues long. Germline V CDR1 and CDR2: SEHNR, FQNEAQ (reference sequence). This CDR3 is CASSIGQVQETQYF. The CDR3 DNA is TGTGCCAGCAGCATAGGACAGGTACAAGAGACCCAGTACTTC.

The J gene is TRBJ2-7, the V gene TRBV5-6; D might be TRBD2 (6 bases). The CDR3 loop spans 16 amino acids. V lost 0 bases, J lost 2 bases, and 15 bases lay in between. The V gene's germline CDR1 is SGHDT and CDR2 YYEEEE. CDR3 in amino acids: CASSLVASDITYEQYF. In nucleotides, the CDR3 is TGTGCCAGCAGCTTGGTGGCTAGCGATATTACCTACGAGCAGTACTTC.

This chain links TRBV4-3 with TRBJ2-5, with unresolved D. V was pared by 1 base and J by 4 bases, with 7 bases between. Germline CDR1 is LGHNA and CDR2 is YSLEER. The CDR3 consists of 13 residues. Written as DNA, the CDR3 is TGCGCCAGCAGCCAAGGGATTGGAGAGACCCAGTACTTC. It encodes CASSQGIGETQYF.

The chain has TRBV6-5 and TRBJ2-7; the D call may be TRBD1 or TRBD2 (5 bases each). The length of the CDR3 is 14 residues. The germline gives CDR1 MNHEY, CDR2 SVGAGI. Trimming removed 6 bases at V and 0 bases at J, with 12 bases between. Here the CDR3 DNA reads TGTGCCAGCAGGTCCAGAGGGGACTCCTACGAGCAGTACTTC. Translated, it gives CASRSRGDSYEQYF.

The V and J genes are TRBV7-3 and TRBJ1-1; weak D call: TRBD1 (6 bases). This CDR3 is built from 16 residues. CDR1 is SGHTA and CDR2 is FQGTGA in the germline V gene. V was cut by 1 base and J by 0 bases, with 12 bases left in between. The CDR3 protein is CASSLMGGRMNTEAFF. For the CDR3, the DNA is TGTGCCAGCAGCTTAATGGGGGGGCGGATGAACACTGAAGCTTTCTTT.

The V gene is TRBV6-5, the J gene TRBJ1-2, with unresolved D. Trimming left V 2 bases short and J 7 bases short, with 17 bases between. The CDR3 consists of 15 residues. Germline V gene sequence: CDR1 MNHEY, CDR2 SVGAGI. The CDR3 spells CASSYHSAGMGGYTF. The CDR3 region has the DNA TGTGCCAGCAGTTACCACTCGGCGGGGATGGGTGGCTACACCTTC.

The V call is TRBV5-1, the J call TRBJ1-5, with TRBD1 matching 7 bases. J gave up 9 bases and V 4 bases, and 16 bases lay outside the gene matches. This CDR3 spans 16 amino acids. The germline V gene has CDR1 SGHRS and CDR2 YFSETQ. CDR3 sequence: CASSPVHSGGGRPQHF. The CDR3 coding sequence is TGCGCCAGCAGCCCAGTACACTCAGGGGGGGGGCGGCCCCAGCATTTT.

The chain joins TRBV19 to TRBJ1-6, with D unclear. V was pared by 7 bases and J by 13 bases, with 23 bases between. The CDR3 is 15 amino acids. Germline CDR1 and CDR2: LNHDA and SQIVND (reference sequence). CDR3 in amino acids: CASTLPREAKFPLHF. The CDR3 region has the DNA TGTGCCAGTACCCTCCCCCGGGAGGCCAAATTCCCCCTCCACTTT.

The chain carries TRBV28 and TRBJ1-2; D may be TRBD1 (6 bases). V lost 5 bases and J lost 8, with 18 bases in between. CDR3 length: 14 amino acids. CDR1 is MDHEN and CDR2 is SYDVKM in the germline V gene. The CDR3 here is CASSPFKGGIGYTF. For the CDR3, the DNA is TGTGCCAGCAGTCCGTTCAAAGGGGGAATAGGCTACACCTTC.

This clone was observed a few times. CDR3 nucleotides: TGTGCCAGTAGAAAGAACCGGGACGGCGACTACGAGCAGTACTTC. The encoded protein is CASRKNRDGDYEQYF. The chain recombines TRBV19 with TRBJ2-7; TRBD1 or TRBD2 may be the D gene (5 bases each). This CDR3 comprises 15 residues. V was shortened by 6 bases and J by 3 bases, with 18 bases between the two germline ends. The germline CDR1 and CDR2 sequences are LNHDA and SQIVND (reference sequence).

The chain is built from TRBV5-6 and TRBJ2-7, with a tentative D call TRBD2 (5 bases). From germline, CDR1 is SGHDT and CDR2 YYEEEE. V was pared by 4 bases and J by 8 bases, with 10 bases between. This CDR3 has 11 amino acids. In DNA, the CDR3 is TGTGCCAGCAGCGAGGGTGGGCAGCAGTACTTC. Translation gives CASSEGGQQYF.

The chain joins TRBV11-3 to TRBJ2-2, with D perhaps matching TRBD1 (5 bases). The CDR3 covers 16 residues. The germline CDR1 and CDR2 sequences are SGHNT and YENEEA. Between the trimmed V and J ends, which lost 5 bases and 4 bases, there was a span of 17 bases. The CDR3 DNA follows: TGTGCCAGCAGCATTCGACAGTGGGCAGGCACCGGGGAGCTGTTTTTT. It yields the protein CASSIRQWAGTGELFF.

The rearrangement uses TRBV18 and TRBJ2-1; D is possibly TRBD2 (5 bases). Trimming removed 6 bases at V and 0 bases at J, with 15 bases between. Germline V gives CDR1 KGHSH, CDR2 LQKENI. The CDR3 has 16 amino acids. CDR3 nucleotides: TGTGCCAGCTCCCAGTCCGGGATCAGCTCCTACAATGAGCAGTTCTTC. Translation: CASSQSGISSYNEQFF.

The V and J genes are TRBV27 and TRBJ2-7; tentative D call: TRBD1 (6 bases). This CDR3 has 14 amino acids. V was trimmed by 4 bases and J by 3 bases, leaving 13 bases between them. Germline CDR1 and CDR2: MNHEY and SMNVEV (reference sequence). This CDR3 is CASSSRQESYEQYF. The CDR3 DNA follows: TGTGCCAGCAGTTCGCGACAGGAGAGCTACGAGCAGTACTTC.

The rearrangement uses TRBV15 and TRBJ2-5; a possible D gene is TRBD1 (5 bases). V was trimmed by 3 bases and J by 7 bases, leaving 9 bases between them. Germline loops: CDR1 LNHNV, CDR2 YYDKDF (reference sequence). The CDR3 extends over 12 amino acids. Here the CDR3 reads CATSSVRGTQYF. In DNA form, the CDR3 reads TGTGCCACCAGCAGTGTTAGGGGGACCCAGTACTTC.

The chain combines TRBV6-8 with TRBJ1-1; D is uncertain. V gave up 11 bases and J gave up 6 bases, with 16 bases separating them. Germline CDR1 and CDR2: MNHGY and SAAAGT. The CDR3 consists of 12 residues. The chain's CDR3 is CAGRAPPAEAFF. The CDR3 bases are TGTGCCGGCCGGGCCCCCCCCGCTGAAGCTTTCTTT.

The chain carries TRBV27 and TRBJ1-5; D remains ambiguous. V was shortened by 3 bases and J by 2 bases, with 2 bases between the two germline ends. The CDR3 has 12 residues. Germline CDR1 MNHEY, CDR2 SMNVEV (reference sequence). CDR3 region: CASSLRNQPQHF. CDR3 coding DNA: TGTGCCAGCAGTTTGCGCAATCAGCCCCAGCATTTT.

This rearrangement joins TRBV4-1 to TRBJ2-7; TRBD1 matches at 7 bases. V dropped 4 bases and J dropped 2; count of bases not matched to a gene: 11. The germline gives CDR1 MGHRA, CDR2 YSYEKL. This CDR3 is 16 amino acids long. DNA for the CDR3: TGCGCCAGCAGCCCATTTGAAGGCAGGGGGACCTACGAGCAGTACTTC. It yields the protein CASSPFEGRGTYEQYF.

The chain carries TRBV7-8 and TRBJ1-1; 10 bases agree with TRBD1. CDR1 is SGHVS and CDR2 is FQNEAQ in the germline V gene. V was clipped by 1 base and J by 5 bases; unmatched bases: 1. The CDR3 is 14 amino acids. The CDR3 is CASSLEGQGTEAFF. For the CDR3, the DNA is TGTGCCAGCAGCTTAGAGGGACAGGGGACTGAAGCTTTCTTT.

V usage is TRBV11-3 and J usage is TRBJ1-5; tentatively, D is TRBD1 (5 bases). V lost 5 bases to trimming and J lost 1 base, with 9 bases between them. Germline V lookup: CDR1 SGHNT, CDR2 YENEEA. The CDR3 runs to 14 residues. CDR3 in amino acids: CASSPGQSNQPQHF. The CDR3 nucleotides read TGTGCCAGCAGCCCTGGACAAAGCAATCAGCCCCAGCATTTT.

The chain links TRBV5-1 to TRBJ2-1; 10 bases are a match to TRBD2. CDR3 size: 17 residues. With 0 bases clipped from V and 2 bases from J, the junction kept 5 bases outside the gene matches. Germline V gene sequence: CDR1 SGHRS, CDR2 YFSETQ. CDR3 loop: CASSLEPGTSAYNEQFF. The DNA for the CDR3 is TGCGCCAGCAGCTTGGAACCCGGGACTAGCGCCTACAATGAGCAGTTCTTC.

The genes are TRBV19 and TRBJ1-2, with D uncertain. V gave up 0 bases and J gave up 3 bases, with 11 bases separating them. Germline-derived CDR1 and CDR2 are LNHDA and SQIVND (reference sequence). The CDR3 covers 15 residues. This CDR3 is CASSIDTWADYGYTF. The CDR3 DNA reads TGTGCCAGTAGTATAGACACCTGGGCGGACTATGGCTACACCTTC.

The V and J genes are TRBV6-6 and TRBJ1-1; D not resolved. With 0 bases removed from V and 5 bases from J, the gap between germline ends came to 10 bases. The CDR3 loop spans 14 amino acids. In germline, CDR1 is MNHNY, CDR2 SVGAGI (reference sequence). This CDR3 is CASSYSSGKTEAFF. CDR3 nucleotide sequence: TGTGCCAGCAGTTACTCGTCGGGGAAGACTGAAGCTTTCTTT.

The gene calls are TRBV27 and TRBJ1-5; D is perhaps TRBD1 (5 bases). Trimming cost V 5 bases and J 1 base, with 12 bases left between them. Germline-derived CDR1 and CDR2 are MNHEY and SMNVEV (reference sequence). This CDR3 contains 15 residues. The CDR3 DNA reads as TGTGCCAGCAGTCAAATGGGGGGAAGCAATCAGCCCCAGCATTTT. Translating it yields CASSQMGGSNQPQHF.

A single count supports this clone. A junction boundary mismatches the germline segment, possibly from a read error. The V and J genes are TRBV5-4 and TRBJ2-7, with D perhaps matching TRBD1 or TRBD2 (5 bases each). The CDR3 is 14 amino acids. CDR1 and CDR2 (germline): SGHNT, YYREEE (reference sequence). Here the CDR3 reads CASSPGPSSYGQYF. In DNA, the CDR3 is TGTGCCAGCAGTCCGGGACCGAGCTCCTACGGGCAGTACTTC.

The chain combines TRBV6-6 with TRBJ2-2; D is undetermined. Between the trimmed V and J ends, which lost 7 bases and 4 bases, there was a span of 7 bases. The CDR3 is made up of 12 amino acids. Germline V gene data show CDR1 as MNHNY and CDR2 as SVGAGI (reference sequence). CDR3 sequence reads: CASKSVTGELFF. The DNA of the CDR3 is TGTGCCAGCAAGAGTGTCACCGGGGAGCTGTTTTTT.